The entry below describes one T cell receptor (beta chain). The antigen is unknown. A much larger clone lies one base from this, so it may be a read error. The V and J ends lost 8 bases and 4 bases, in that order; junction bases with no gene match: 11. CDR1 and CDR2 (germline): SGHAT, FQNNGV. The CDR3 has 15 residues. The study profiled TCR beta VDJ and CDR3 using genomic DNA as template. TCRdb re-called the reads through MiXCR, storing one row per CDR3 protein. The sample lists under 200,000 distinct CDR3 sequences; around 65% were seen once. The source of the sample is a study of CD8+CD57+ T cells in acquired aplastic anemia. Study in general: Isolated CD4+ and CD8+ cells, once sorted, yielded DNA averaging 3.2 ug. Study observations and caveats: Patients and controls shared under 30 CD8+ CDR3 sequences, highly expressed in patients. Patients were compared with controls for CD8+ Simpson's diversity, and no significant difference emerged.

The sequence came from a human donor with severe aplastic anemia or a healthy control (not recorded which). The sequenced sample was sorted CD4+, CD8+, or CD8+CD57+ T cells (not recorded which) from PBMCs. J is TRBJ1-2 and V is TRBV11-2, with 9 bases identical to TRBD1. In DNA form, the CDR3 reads TGTGCCAGCGGGCCGAGACAGGGGGTTATCTATGGCTACACCTTC. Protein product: CASGPRQGVIYGYTF.